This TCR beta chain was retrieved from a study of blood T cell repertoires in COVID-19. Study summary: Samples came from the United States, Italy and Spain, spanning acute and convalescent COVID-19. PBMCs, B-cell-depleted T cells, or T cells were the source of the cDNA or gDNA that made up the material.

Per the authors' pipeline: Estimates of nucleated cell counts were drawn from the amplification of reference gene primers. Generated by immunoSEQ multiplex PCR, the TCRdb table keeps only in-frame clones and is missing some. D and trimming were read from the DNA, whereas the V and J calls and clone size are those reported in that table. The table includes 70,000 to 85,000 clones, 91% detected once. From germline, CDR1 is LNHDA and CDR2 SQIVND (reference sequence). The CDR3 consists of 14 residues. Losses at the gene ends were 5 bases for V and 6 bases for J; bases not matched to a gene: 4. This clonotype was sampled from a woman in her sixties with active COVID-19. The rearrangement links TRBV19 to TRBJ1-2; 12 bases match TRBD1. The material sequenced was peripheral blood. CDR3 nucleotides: TGTGCCAGTAGTGGGGACAGGGGGCTCGATGGCTACACCTTC. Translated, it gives CASSGDRGLDGYTF. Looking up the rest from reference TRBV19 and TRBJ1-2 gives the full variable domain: DGGITQSPKYLFRKEGQNVTLSCEQNLNHDAMYWYRQDPGQGLRLIYYSQIVNDFQKGDIAEGYSVSREKKESFPLTVTSAQKNPTAFYLCASSGDRGLDGYTFGSGTRLTVV.